Listed below are T cell receptor beta chains from one sample, sequenced in a study of blood T cell repertoires in COVID-19. Data came from immunoSEQ multiplex PCR; TCRdb stores just in-frame clones and leaves some out. Of more than 80,000 clones listed, over 75% are singletons. Sequenced input: peripheral blood. Source of these receptors: a woman older than 75 with COVID-19, enrolled during active disease. CDR3s include the opening cysteine and the closing phenylalanine or tryptophan. The D gene is left open where the match is weak. Clone sizes are given selectively: once, few, many, or a class where the clone is expanded.

j_call d_call clone_size v_call cdr3_aa cdr3_nt
TRBJ2-1 NA NA TRBV20-1 CSAPRLDEQFF TGCAGTGCCCCTAGGTTGGATGAGCAGTTCTTC
TRBJ2-1 TRBD2 NA TRBV5-5 CASSLSGWNNEQFF TGTGCCAGCAGCCTTAGCGGGTGGAACAATGAGCAGTTCTTC
TRBJ2-2 NA NA TRBV3-1/TRBV3-2 CASSRFDRDTGELFF TGTGCCAGCAGCCGCTTCGACAGAGACACCGGGGAGCTGTTTTTT
TRBJ2-2 TRBD2 NA TRBV30 CACLRWAGGTGELFF TGTGCCTGTCTCAGGTGGGCGGGAGGCACCGGGGAGCTGTTTTTT
TRBJ1-5 NA once TRBV5-6 CASSLGGVSNQPQHF TGTGCCAGCAGCTTGGGCGGGGTTAGCAATCAGCCCCAGCATTTT
TRBJ2-2 NA NA TRBV7-2 CASSFDRNTGELFF TGTGCCAGCAGCTTTGACAGGAACACCGGGGAGCTGTTTTTT
TRBJ2-3 TRBD2 NA TRBV10-3 CAISQGLAGVGTDTQYF TGTGCCATCAGTCAGGGACTAGCGGGAGTCGGCACAGATACGCAGTATTTT
TRBJ2-7 NA once TRBV12-5 CASGLHRQPQNYEQYF TGTGCTAGTGGTTTACACAGACAGCCCCAAAACTACGAGCAGTACTTC
TRBJ1-1 TRBD1 once TRBV29-1 CSGGTVGTEAFF TGCAGCGGGGGGACAGTTGGCACTGAAGCTTTCTTT
TRBJ2-2 TRBD1 NA TRBV18 CASSPRIDRDRPGELFF TGTGCCAGCTCACCACGCATCGACAGGGATCGTCCCGGGGAGCTGTTTTTT
TRBJ2-7 TRBD2 NA TRBV7-2 CASSLGTSGVRQSSYEQYF TGTGCCAGCAGCTTGGGGACTAGCGGGGTCAGGCAAAGCTCCTACGAGCAGTACTTC
TRBJ1-5 TRBD1 NA TRBV30 CAWSGIGQGLYQPQHF TGTGCCTGGAGTGGAATTGGACAGGGCCTGTATCAGCCCCAGCATTTT
TRBJ1-2 NA NA TRBV7-3 CASSPQAGAGYGYTF TGTGCCAGCAGCCCTCAGGCAGGGGCCGGCTATGGCTACACCTTC
TRBJ2-7 TRBD2 few TRBV7-9 CASSLWLSSLAGGGYEQYF TGTGCCAGCAGCTTATGGCTCTCGAGTCTAGCGGGAGGAGGATACGAGCAGTACTTC
TRBJ2-1 TRBD2 NA TRBV7-8 CASSAPQWSSGLRNEQFF TGTGCCAGCAGCGCCCCGCAGTGGTCTAGCGGCCTGAGGAATGAGCAGTTCTTC
TRBJ1-2 NA once TRBV5-5 CASSLVSAGGYTF TGTGCCAGCAGCTTGGTGAGCGCAGGGGGCTACACCTTC
TRBJ1-4 NA NA TRBV19 CASSIVAGVDEKLFF TGTGCCAGTAGTATAGTCGCAGGGGTAGACGAAAAACTGTTTTTT
TRBJ2-2 TRBD1 NA TRBV5-3 CARSSGTGSTTGELFF TGTGCCAGAAGCTCCGGGACAGGGTCTACCACCGGGGAGCTGTTTTTT
TRBJ1-5 NA NA TRBV28 CASRASSQPQHF TGTGCCAGCAGGGCTTCAAGTCAGCCCCAGCATTTT
TRBJ1-2 NA NA TRBV19 CASHTLHRNIPKNYGYTF TGTGCCAGCCATACCCTTCACAGGAATATCCCTAAAAACTATGGCTACACCTTC
TRBJ2-3 NA NA TRBV19 CASGRVPGVSDTQYF TGTGCCAGTGGCCGAGTACCGGGGGTGTCAGATACGCAGTATTTT
TRBJ1-1 NA NA TRBV6-4 CASRAGRETEAFF TGTGCCAGCAGGGCCGGAAGGGAGACTGAAGCTTTCTTT
TRBJ2-1 NA NA TRBV11-3 CASSLDLPGEQFF TGTGCCAGCAGCTTAGATCTCCCCGGTGAGCAGTTCTTC
TRBJ2-7 TRBD1 NA TRBV28 CASSSVGTGYHEQYF TGTGCCAGCAGTTCCGTCGGGACAGGGTACCACGAGCAGTACTTC
TRBJ2-7 TRBD2 NA TRBV30 CAWSGGGYEQYF TGTGCCTGGAGTGGGGGGGGATACGAGCAGTACTTC
TRBJ2-5 NA once TRBV2 CASSEVLPGRQYF TGTGCCAGCAGTGAAGTTTTACCGGGTCGGCAGTACTTC
TRBJ1-5 NA NA TRBV4-3 CASSQNRGTDQPQHF TGCGCCAGCAGCCAAAATAGGGGGACGGACCAGCCCCAGCATTTT
TRBJ2-5 NA NA TRBV12-3/TRBV12-4 CASSLQGPETQYF TGTGCCAGCAGTTTACAGGGTCCAGAGACCCAGTACTTC
TRBJ1-5 NA once TRBV6-1 CASSEAVGGFYQPQHF TGTGCCAGCAGTGAAGCCGTCGGGGGTTTTTATCAGCCCCAGCATTTT
TRBJ2-3 TRBD1 NA TRBV3-1/TRBV3-2 CASSLRDRGDTQYF TGTGCCAGCAGCCTACGGGACAGGGGGGATACGCAGTATTTT
TRBJ2-2 NA NA TRBV11-3 CASSVQSGELFF TGTGCCAGCAGCGTCCAATCCGGGGAGCTGTTTTTT
TRBJ2-7 NA NA TRBV28 CASSSPSRGRSYEQYF TGTGCCAGCAGTTCACCTTCGAGGGGGAGATCCTACGAGCAGTACTTC
TRBJ1-1 NA NA TRBV6-1 CASSEPGNTEAFF TGTGCCAGCAGTGAACCAGGGAACACTGAAGCTTTCTTT
TRBJ2-3 TRBD1 NA TRBV10-3 CAIRGTGGDTQYF TGTGCCATCAGGGGGACAGGGGGTGATACGCAGTATTTT
TRBJ2-4 TRBD1 NA TRBV19 CASSIRGRGLKFGNIQYF TGTGCCAGTAGTATTCGAGGAAGGGGGCTTAAATTTGGAAACATTCAGTACTTC
TRBJ2-1 NA NA TRBV18 CASSPPTRDKLANEQFF TGTGCCAGCTCACCTCCGACACGGGACAAGTTGGCCAATGAGCAGTTCTTC
TRBJ2-1 NA NA TRBV6-5 CASSFSTGNEQFF TGTGCCAGCAGCTTTAGTACGGGGAATGAGCAGTTCTTC
TRBJ2-7 NA NA TRBV11-1 CASSFLRESPYEQYF TGTGCCAGCAGCTTTCTCAGGGAATCCCCCTACGAGCAGTACTTC
TRBJ2-5 NA NA TRBV13 CASSDRPLLEGVQETQYF TGTGCCAGCAGCGATCGTCCTCTCCTCGAGGGGGTCCAAGAGACCCAGTACTTC
TRBJ2-7 TRBD2 NA TRBV29-1 CSVGGLAAYEQYF TGCAGCGTTGGAGGACTAGCGGCCTACGAGCAGTACTTC